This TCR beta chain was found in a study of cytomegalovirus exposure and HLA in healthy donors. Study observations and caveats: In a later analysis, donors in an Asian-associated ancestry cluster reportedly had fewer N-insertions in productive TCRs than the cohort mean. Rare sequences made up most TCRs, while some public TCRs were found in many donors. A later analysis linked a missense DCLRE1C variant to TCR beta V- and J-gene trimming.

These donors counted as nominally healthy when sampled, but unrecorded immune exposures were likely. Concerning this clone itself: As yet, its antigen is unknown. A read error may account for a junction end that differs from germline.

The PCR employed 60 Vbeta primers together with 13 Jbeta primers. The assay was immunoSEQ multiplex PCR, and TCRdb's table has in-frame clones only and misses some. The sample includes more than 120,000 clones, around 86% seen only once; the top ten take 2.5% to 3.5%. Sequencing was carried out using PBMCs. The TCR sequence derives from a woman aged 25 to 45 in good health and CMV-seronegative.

The CDR3, as DNA: TGTGCCAGCAGCTTAGGCGGTAGCGGGAGAGATAGGCAGTATTTT. This translates into CASSLGGSGRDRQYF. This sequence joins TRBV7-3 and TRBJ2-3; 9 nucleotides line up with TRBD2. Germline V lookup: CDR1 SGHTA, CDR2 FQGTGA. The CDR3 covers 15 residues.